Shown below are 21 T cell receptor beta chains from a single sample sequenced in a study of T cells in Graves' hyperthyroidism and ophthalmopathy. It was RNA transcripts that yielded the amplified TCR beta CDR3 regions. HTBI primers were employed in a first-round RT-PCR of the TCR CDR3. TCRdb recomputed calls from the multiplex PCR reads with MiXCR, one row per CDR3 protein. Found here are roughly 300,000 distinct CDR3 sequences, 15% to 20% of them singletons; the top ten hold roughly 49%. Sequenced sample: blood. Receptors were obtained from a woman between 45 and 60 years old with Graves' hyperthyroidism.

This chain uses TRBV14 with TRBJ2-1; tentative D call: TRBD1 (5 bases). Germline V CDR1 and CDR2: SGHDN, FVKESK. There are 15 residues in the CDR3. V lost 6 bases and J 2 bases, leaving 14 bases between the germline ends. CDR3 DNA sequence: TGTGCCAGCAGTTTCACAGGACGACCCTACAATGAGCAGTTCTTC. Protein: CASSFTGRPYNEQFF.

This clonotype was seen repeatedly, ten times or more. The chain carries TRBV28 and TRBJ2-2; TRBD2 aligns across 8 bases. Germline CDR1 reads MDHEN; CDR2 reads SYDVKM. CDR3 length equals 18 residues. Unmatched junction bases numbered 9, after V lost 1 base and J lost 2 bases. The CDR3 DNA reads as TGTGCCAGCAGTTTATACGCGGGTAGCGGGATAAACACCGGGGAGCTGTTTTTT. Translated: CASSLYAGSGINTGELFF.

This clonotype was counted ten times or more. This chain connects TRBV20-1 to TRBJ2-1; D gene unclear. The CDR3 is 14 residues long. With 5 bases removed from V and 2 bases from J, the gap between germline ends came to 13 bases. CDR1 DFQATT and CDR2 SNEGSKA come from the germline V gene (reference sequence). In DNA, the CDR3 is TGCAGTGCTGGACCTAACAGCGCCTACAATGAGCAGTTCTTC. It codes for CSAGPNSAYNEQFF.

This clonotype was observed a handful of times. This chain uses TRBV7-9 with TRBJ1-2; no definite D call. The CDR3 spans 17 residues. Per the germline V gene, CDR1 is SEHNR and CDR2 is FQNEAQ (reference sequence). V shed 5 bases and J shed 4 bases, with 23 bases lying between them. CDR3 DNA sequence: TGTGCCAGCAGCCACGGCGAGACCTTCCGGAGGAGCTATGGCTACACCTTC. This codes for CASSHGETFRRSYGYTF.

This clonotype was seen just once. The chain is built from TRBV2 and TRBJ2-7; D is possibly TRBD2 (6 bases). Germline CDR1 and CDR2: SNHLY and FYNNEI. The V gene lost 10 bases and the J gene lost 4 bases, with 17 bases spanning the gap. The CDR3 totals 13 residues. The CDR3 loop is CATKYGTDYEQYF. For the CDR3, the DNA is TGTGCCACCAAATACGGGACTGATTACGAGCAGTACTTC.

The chain's CDR3 is CASSPGGSSPLHF. The CDR3 DNA follows: TGTGCCAGCAGCCCCGGGGGGAGTTCACCCCTCCACTTT. This rearrangement joins TRBV7-3 to TRBJ1-6, with D tentatively TRBD1 (5 bases). The CDR3 is made up of 13 amino acids. V lost 5 bases, J lost 9 bases, and 11 bases lay in between. Germline V gives CDR1 SGHTA, CDR2 FQGTGA.

This clonotype was counted ten times or more. The chain carries TRBV28 and TRBJ2-1; 7 bases are shared with TRBD2. Germline CDR1 and CDR2: MDHEN and SYDVKM. V trimming: 2 bases; J trimming: 2 bases; junction bases outside the gene matches: 3. The CDR3 spans 15 residues. In nucleotides, the CDR3 is TGTGCCAGCAGTTTAGGCGGGAGTACCTACAATGAGCAGTTCTTC. Residues: CASSLGGSTYNEQFF. The full variable domain, in which reference TRBV28 and TRBJ2-1 provide the parts outside the CDR3, is DVKVTQSSRYLVKRTGEKVFLECVQDMDHENMFWYRQDPGLGLRLIYFSYDVKMKEKGDIPEGYSVSREKKERFSLILESASTNQTSMYLCASSLGGSTYNEQFFGPGTRLTVL.

The V call is TRBV19, the J call TRBJ1-1; TRBD1 aligns across 9 bases. The junction had 9 bases not matched to a gene; V was cut back by 6 bases and J by 4 bases. Per the germline V gene, CDR1 is LNHDA and CDR2 is SQIVND (reference sequence). The CDR3 spans 15 residues. DNA for the CDR3: TGTGCCAGTAGCCCCGGGACAGGGTGGGCCACTGAAGCTTTCTTT. Its translation: CASSPGTGWATEAFF.

This clonotype was found a few times. The V gene is TRBV18, the J gene TRBJ2-7; D unresolved. V was pared by 2 bases and J by 5 bases, with 7 bases between. The CDR3 extends over 12 amino acids. The germline V gene has CDR1 KGHSH and CDR2 LQKENI. The CDR3 loop is CASSPGEHEQYF. The CDR3 DNA sequence: TGTGCCAGCTCACCAGGGGAACACGAGCAGTACTTC.

This clonotype has ten or more counts. V gene TRBV20-1 combines with J gene TRBJ2-5, with TRBD2 matching 8 bases. There are 11 residues in the CDR3. Germline V CDR1 and CDR2: DFQATT, SNEGSKA (reference sequence). Trimming cost V 6 bases and J 5 bases; bases outside gene matches: 2. CDR3 protein: CSAPGGETQYF. CDR3 sequence (DNA): TGCAGTGCCCCGGGGGGGGAGACCCAGTACTTC.

This clonotype showed up just a few times. The CDR3 ends on some other residue instead of the conserved phenylalanine or tryptophan, so this is likely a read error. The chain joins TRBV3-1 to TRBJ1-5; a possible D gene is TRBD1 (6 bases). The CDR3 has 14 amino acids. The germline gives CDR1 LGHDT, CDR2 YNNKEL (reference sequence). V dropped 3 bases and J dropped 6 bases, with 12 bases sitting between them. The CDR3 region is CASSQATGLQPQHL. The CDR3 coding sequence is TGTGCCAGCAGCCAGGCTACAGGGCTTCAGCCCCAGCATCTT.

This clonotype was detected a few times. The chain combines TRBV12-3 or TRBV12-4 with TRBJ1-1; 9 bases are shared with TRBD1. J gave up 1 base and V 6 bases, and 3 bases lay outside the gene matches. CDR3 length equals 14 residues. The CDR3 spells CASRLGQGNTEAFF. In DNA, the CDR3 is TGTGCCAGCAGGTTGGGACAGGGGAACACTGAAGCTTTCTTT.

This clonotype has at least ten counts. V and J are TRBV12-3 or TRBV12-4 and TRBJ1-3, with D tentatively TRBD1 (5 bases). The CDR3 has 15 residues. V lost 10 bases, J lost 0 bases, and 16 bases lay in between. CDR3 DNA: TGTGCCACTCGCGGTGGGGCGAACTCTGGAAACACCATATATTTT. This gives the protein CATRGGANSGNTIYF.

A few counts support this clonotype. The V call is TRBV19, the J call TRBJ2-2; D gene unclear. The V end was cut by 3 bases, the J end by 0 bases, with 17 bases between. Germline CDR1 reads LNHDA; CDR2 reads SQIVND (reference sequence). The CDR3 contains 18 residues. The CDR3 sequence: CASSMGRIYMTNTGELFF. As DNA, the CDR3 is TGTGCCAGTAGTATGGGTCGCATCTACATGACGAACACCGGGGAGCTGTTTTTT.

This rearrangement joins TRBV5-6 to TRBJ2-5; D might be TRBD2 (7 bases). This CDR3 has 12 residues. The germline gives CDR1 SGHDT, CDR2 YYEEEE. Trimming stripped 4 bases from V and 9 bases from J, with 13 bases between. In DNA, the CDR3 is TGTGCCAGCAGCGGGGGGGCTTTGGCCCAGTACTTC. This sequence encodes CASSGGALAQYF.

The J gene is TRBJ2-5, the V gene TRBV6-9; the match to TRBD2 covers 12 bases. Germline lookup yields CDR1 MNHGY and CDR2 SVAAGI. The CDR3 covers 14 residues. V gave up 11 bases and J gave up 4 bases; unmatched junction bases: 8. The CDR3 DNA reads as TGTGCCTCACAGACTAGCGGGGGATCAGAGACCCAGTACTTC. It specifies CASQTSGGSETQYF.

Here the CDR3 DNA reads TGTGCCAGCAGCTTAGAAAGGGTCAACTCCTACAATGAGCAGTTCTTC. Amino acids: CASSLERVNSYNEQFF. The chain uses TRBV11-2 and TRBJ2-1, with D uncertain. The V gene lost 0 bases and the J gene lost 0 bases, with 9 bases spanning the gap. This CDR3 comprises 16 residues. The germline gives CDR1 SGHAT, CDR2 FQNNGV.

The rearrangement uses TRBV12-5 and TRBJ2-5, with 8 bases fitting TRBD1. The germline V gene has CDR1 LGHNT and CDR2 FRNRAP. Trimming cost V 6 bases and J 5 bases; bases outside gene matches: 5. CDR3 length equals 13 residues. CDR3 protein: CASGTGVSETQYF. CDR3 nucleotides: TGTGCTAGTGGGACAGGGGTTAGTGAGACCCAGTACTTC. The variable domain in full, with the rest retrieved from reference TRBV12-5 and TRBJ2-5, is DARVTQTPRHKVTEMGQEVTMRCQPILGHNTVFWYRQTMMQGLELLAYFRNRAPLDDSGMPKDRFSAEMPDATLATLKIQPSEPRDSAVYFCASGTGVSETQYFGPGTRLLVL.

In its sample, this clonotype was seen a few times. CDR3 bases: TGTGCCAGCAGCCCCCAGGGAGGGGTAACAGATACGCAGTATTTT. As protein: CASSPQGGVTDTQYF. This chain uses TRBV7-3 with TRBJ2-3, with TRBD2 matching 7 bases. The trim removed 5 bases at V and 3 bases at J, leaving 8 bases unmatched. The CDR3 length is 15 residues. CDR1 and CDR2 from the germline V gene are SGHTA and FQGTGA.

This clonotype showed up many times. The genes are TRBV3-1 and TRBJ1-1; D not resolved. The V and J ends lost 0 bases and 2 bases respectively, with 10 bases between them. Germline V gene sequence: CDR1 LGHDT, CDR2 YNNKEL (reference sequence). The CDR3 extends over 15 amino acids. The CDR3 protein is CASSQDPIGNTEAFF. The DNA of the CDR3 is TGTGCCAGCAGCCAAGATCCGATCGGAAACACTGAAGCTTTCTTT.

This clonotype showed up just a few times. The chain combines TRBV20-1 with TRBJ1-5; 7 bases are a match to TRBD1. V shed 6 bases and J 5 bases; nucleotides not matched to a gene: 4. This CDR3 region has 12 residues. Germline V gives CDR1 DFQATT, CDR2 SNEGSKA (reference sequence). The CDR3 region has the DNA TGCAGTGCATGGACAGGTGATCAGCCCCAGCATTTT. It yields the protein CSAWTGDQPQHF.